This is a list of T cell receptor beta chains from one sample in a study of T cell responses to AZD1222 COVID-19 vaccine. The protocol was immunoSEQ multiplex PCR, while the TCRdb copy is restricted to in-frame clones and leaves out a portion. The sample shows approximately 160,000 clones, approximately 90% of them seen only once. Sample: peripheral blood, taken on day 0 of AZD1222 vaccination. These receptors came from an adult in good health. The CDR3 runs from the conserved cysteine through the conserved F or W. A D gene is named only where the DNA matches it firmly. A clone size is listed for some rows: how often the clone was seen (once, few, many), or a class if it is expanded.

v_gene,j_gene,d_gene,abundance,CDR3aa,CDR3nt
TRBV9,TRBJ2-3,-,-,CASSVVGSGTDTQYF,TGTGCCAGCAGCGTAGTGGGGAGTGGCACAGATACGCAGTATTTT
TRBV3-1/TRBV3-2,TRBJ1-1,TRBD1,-,CASSQEIKGTGAFF,TGTGCCAGCAGCCAAGAAATTAAGGGGACAGGGGCTTTCTTT
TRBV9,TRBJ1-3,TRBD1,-,CASSPSPIQGWGNTIYF,TGTGCCAGCAGCCCCTCCCCTATACAGGGGTGGGGAAACACCATATATTTT
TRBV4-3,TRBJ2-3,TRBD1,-,CASSPRTGRTDTQYF,TGCGCCAGCAGCCCTAGGACAGGGAGGACAGATACGCAGTATTTT
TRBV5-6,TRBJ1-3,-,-,CASSLAGGAGNTIYF,TGTGCCAGCAGCTTGGCGGGGGGAGCTGGAAACACCATATATTTT
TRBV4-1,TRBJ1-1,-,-,CASSQDSAYGEAFF,TGCGCCAGCAGCCAAGACTCGGCTTATGGAGAAGCTTTCTTT
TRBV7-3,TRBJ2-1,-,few,CASSLSQGTYNEQFF,TGTGCCAGCAGCTTATCCCAGGGGACCTACAATGAGCAGTTCTTC
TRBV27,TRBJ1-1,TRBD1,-,CASSLGWTGSSEAFF,TGTGCCAGCAGTTTAGGGTGGACAGGGAGTTCTGAAGCTTTCTTT
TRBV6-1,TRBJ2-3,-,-,CASSEALGYRDTQYF,TGTGCCAGCAGTGAAGCGCTCGGCTACCGAGATACGCAGTATTTT
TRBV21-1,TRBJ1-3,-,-,CAGQTNISGNTIYF,TGTGCCGGCCAGACAAATATCTCTGGAAACACCATATATTTT
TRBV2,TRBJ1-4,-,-,CASSNAATNEKLFF,TGTGCCAGCTCTAATGCGGCAACTAATGAAAAACTGTTTTTT
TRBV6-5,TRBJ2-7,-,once,CASTWQGDDEQYF,TGTGCCAGCACCTGGCAGGGAGACGACGAGCAGTACTTC
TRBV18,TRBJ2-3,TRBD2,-,CASSSGGGGFTDTQYF,TGTGCCAGCTCATCGGGTGGCGGGGGATTCACAGATACGCAGTATTTT
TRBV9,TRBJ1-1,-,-,CASSVRLNTEAFF,TGTGCCAGCAGCGTAAGGTTGAACACTGAAGCTTTCTTT
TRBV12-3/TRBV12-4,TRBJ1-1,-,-,CASSFRRTEAFF,TGTGCCAGCAGTTTCCGAAGGACTGAAGCTTTCTTT
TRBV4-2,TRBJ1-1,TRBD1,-,CASSQNRDRPNTEAFF,TGTGCCAGCAGCCAAAACCGGGACAGACCGAACACTGAAGCTTTCTTT
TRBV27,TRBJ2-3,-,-,CASGLYSSTDTQYF,TGTGCCAGCGGGCTATATTCTAGCACAGATACGCAGTATTTT
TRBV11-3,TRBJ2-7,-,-,CASSSGLPSYEQYF,TGTGCCAGCAGCTCCGGGCTTCCCTCCTACGAGCAGTACTTC
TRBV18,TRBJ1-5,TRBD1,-,CASSPGQGRGVGQPQHF,TGTGCCAGCTCACCCGGACAGGGTAGGGGAGTGGGTCAGCCCCAGCATTTT
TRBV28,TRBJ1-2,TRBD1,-,CASSVRGGIVYGYTF,TGTGCCAGCAGTGTTCGAGGGGGCATTGTCTATGGCTACACCTTC
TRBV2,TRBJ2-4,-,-,CASSDGLTGNIQYF,TGTGCCAGCAGTGATGGGTTGACAGGTAACATTCAGTACTTC
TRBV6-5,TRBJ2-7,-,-,CASTQDTTRFEQYF,TGTGCCAGCACCCAGGACACCACCCGCTTCGAGCAGTACTTC
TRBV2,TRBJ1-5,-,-,CASSERFSQPQHF,TGTGCCAGCAGTGAGAGGTTTTCGCAGCCCCAGCATTTT
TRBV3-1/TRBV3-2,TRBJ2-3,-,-,CASSPSRMSQQYF,TGTGCCAGCAGCCCTTCGCGCATGTCCCAGCAGTATTTT
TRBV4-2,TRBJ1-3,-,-,CASSQRPGTPGNTIYF,TGTGCCAGCAGCCAACGACCAGGGACACCTGGAAACACCATATATTTT
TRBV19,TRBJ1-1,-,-,CASSLGTEAFF,TGTGCCAGTAGCCTGGGAACTGAAGCTTTCTTT
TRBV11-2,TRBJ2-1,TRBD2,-,CASSSSGGAPNEQFF,TGTGCCAGCAGCTCTAGCGGGGGGGCCCCCAATGAGCAGTTCTTC
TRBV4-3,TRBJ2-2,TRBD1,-,CASSPFGTANTGELFF,TGCGCCAGCAGCCCTTTCGGGACAGCGAACACCGGGGAGCTGTTTTTT
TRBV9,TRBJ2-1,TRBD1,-,CASSPYPGQGYSYNEQFF,TGTGCCAGCAGCCCCTACCCGGGACAGGGTTACTCCTACAATGAGCAGTTCTTC
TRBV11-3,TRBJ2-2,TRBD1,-,CASSSDRGGTGELFF,TGTGCCAGCAGCTCGGACAGGGGAGGCACCGGGGAGCTGTTTTTT
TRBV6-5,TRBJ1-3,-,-,CASSSGHYSGNTIYF,TGTGCCAGCAGTAGTGGACACTACTCTGGAAACACCATATATTTT